This entry lists 8 T cell receptor beta chains sequenced from one sample in a study of T cell repertoires in cytomegalovirus infection. No antigens are known for them. MiXCR, run by TCRdb on the reads, gives a single entry per CDR3 protein. The profile shows hundreds of thousands of distinct CDR3 sequences, around 35% of them singletons. Specimen: cultured PBMCs, collected from culture after CMV antigen stimulation. The receptors here all came from a human donor in good health (CMV status not recorded). Some clones in this sample may be carry-over from other donors' samples.

This clonotype was found many times. This chain uses TRBV7-2 with TRBJ2-6, with D tentatively TRBD2 (6 bases). Germline V gene sequence: CDR1 SGHTA, CDR2 FQGNSA. The CDR3 spans 19 residues. V lost 4 bases and J 0 bases, leaving 19 bases between the germline ends. The CDR3 here is CASSSRGGRQYSGANVLTF. The CDR3, as DNA: TGTGCCAGCAGCTCCCGAGGAGGGCGGCAATACTCTGGGGCCAACGTCCTGACTTTC.

The V gene is TRBV19, the J gene TRBJ2-3, with D possibly called TRBD1 or TRBD2 (5 bases each). V shed 9 bases and J shed 2 bases, with 9 bases lying between them. The germline CDR1 and CDR2 sequences are LNHDA and SQIVND (reference sequence). The CDR3 consists of 12 residues. The CDR3 bases are TGTGCCAGCCGGGACCTCACAGATACGCAGTATTTT. Encoded protein: CASRDLTDTQYF.

The V call is TRBV5-1, the J call TRBJ2-5, with D possibly TRBD1 on 6 matching bases. Looked up from germline, CDR1 is SGHRS and CDR2 is YFSETQ. With 4 bases removed from V and 1 base from J, the gap between germline ends came to 8 bases. The CDR3 length is 13 residues. CDR3 DNA sequence: TGCGCCAGCAGCGACAGGTCCCAAGAGACCCAGTACTTC. The encoded protein is CASSDRSQETQYF. The entire variable domain, with the rest obtained from reference TRBV5-1 and TRBJ2-5, is as follows: KAGVTQTPRYLIKTRGQQVTLSCSPISGHRSVSWYQQTPGQGLQFLFEYFSETQRNKGNFPGRFSGRQFSNSRSEMNVSTLELGDSALYLCASSDRSQETQYFGPGTRLLVL.

Only a few counts were recorded for this clonotype. The genes are TRBV7-3 and TRBJ2-7; D may be TRBD2 (6 bases). V gave up 4 bases and J gave up 6 bases, with 16 bases separating them. Germline CDR1 reads SGHTA; CDR2 reads FQGTGA. There are 14 residues in the CDR3. The CDR3 nucleotides are TGTGCCAGCAGCTCAACGGGACTGTCGGGCGAGCAGTACTTC. This gives the protein CASSSTGLSGEQYF.

In this sample, this clonotype turned up a few times. The V call is TRBV7-8, the J call TRBJ2-7; no clear D gene. The CDR3 covers 13 residues. The germline V and J ends were trimmed by 2 bases and 3 bases, with 8 bases remaining between them. The germline V gene encodes CDR1 SGHVS and CDR2 FQNEAQ. The CDR3 sequence is CASSLSPSYEQYF. Here the CDR3 DNA reads TGTGCCAGCAGCTTAAGTCCCAGCTACGAGCAGTACTTC.

The chain is built from TRBV4-1 and TRBJ2-3; 10 bases align to TRBD2. Germline CDR1 MGHRA, CDR2 YSYEKL. This CDR3 has 15 amino acids. V shed 4 bases and J 5 bases; nucleotides not matched to a gene: 6. CDR3 DNA: TGCGCCAGCAGCCCCCCACGGACTAGCGGAGATACGCAGTATTTT. It is translated as CASSPPRTSGDTQYF.

This clonotype was observed at least ten times. The chain recombines TRBV7-8 with TRBJ2-2; D remains unclear. The V end lost 1 base, the J end lost 7 bases, and 4 bases lay between the germline ends. The CDR3 is made up of 12 amino acids. CDR1 SGHVS and CDR2 FQNEAQ come from the germline V gene. The CDR3 DNA is TGTGCCAGCAGCTTAGAGGTCGGGGAGCTGTTTTTT. Protein sequence: CASSLEVGELFF.

The chain couples TRBV6-5 to TRBJ1-1, with 7 bases that match TRBD1. V dropped 7 bases and J dropped 6; count of bases not matched to a gene: 20. CDR3 length: 17 residues. CDR1 and CDR2 (germline): MNHEY, SVGAGI. The CDR3, as DNA: TGTGCCAGCACCAAATTCGGGACAGCCGTTTCGGAGCCTGAAGCTTTCTTT. Translated: CASTKFGTAVSEPEAFF.